These T cell receptor beta chains were read from a single sample in a study of T cells in Graves' hyperthyroidism and ophthalmopathy. TCRdb reprocessed the multiplex PCR reads via MiXCR and lists one record per CDR3 protein. Of 330,000 or so distinct CDR3 sequences listed, roughly 19% are singletons. The sample consisted of blood. Source of these receptors: a man in his fifties or sixties with Graves' ophthalmopathy. Both conserved end residues are part of each CDR3. Each record gives: CDR3 protein, CDR3 DNA, V gene, clone size, CDR3 length, J gene, D gene. D genes are given only for firm matches. Clone size is shown for a subset of rows, as once, few, many or a class of expanded clone.

CDR3aa: CASSSGWRNEQYF
CDR3nt: TGTGCCAGCAGCTCTGGTTGGAGAAACGAGCAGTACTTC
v_gene: TRBV7-2
abundance: few
len: 13
j_gene: TRBJ2-7
d_gene: NA

CDR3aa: CATSDGALRNEQFF
CDR3nt: TGTGCCACCAGTGATGGGGCGCTAAGGAATGAGCAGTTCTTC
v_gene: TRBV24-1
abundance: few
len: 14
j_gene: TRBJ2-1
d_gene: NA

CDR3aa: CASSRPGPGFGELFF
CDR3nt: TGTGCCAGCAGTCGACCGGGACCAGGGTTCGGGGAGCTGTTTTTT
v_gene: TRBV28
abundance: many
len: 15
j_gene: TRBJ2-2
d_gene: NA

CDR3aa: CAITGALGNTIYF
CDR3nt: TGTGCCATCACGGGGGCGCTAGGAAACACCATATATTTT
v_gene: TRBV10-3
abundance: few
len: 13
j_gene: TRBJ1-3
d_gene: NA

CDR3aa: CATSDPFAPDTQYF
CDR3nt: TGTGCCACCAGTGATCCGTTCGCCCCAGATACGCAGTATTTT
v_gene: TRBV24-1
abundance: many
len: 14
j_gene: TRBJ2-3
d_gene: NA

CDR3aa: CASSQDGGSPLHF
CDR3nt: TGCGCCAGCAGCCAGGATGGGGGGTCACCCCTCCACTTT
v_gene: TRBV4-1
abundance: NA
len: 13
j_gene: TRBJ1-6
d_gene: NA

CDR3aa: CSARGTGSNYGYTF
CDR3nt: TGCAGTGCTAGAGGGACAGGATCTAACTATGGCTACACCTTC
v_gene: TRBV20-1
abundance: NA
len: 14
j_gene: TRBJ1-2
d_gene: TRBD1

CDR3aa: CASSDTSGSNEQYF
CDR3nt: TGTGCCAGCTCCGATACCAGCGGGAGTAACGAGCAGTACTTC
v_gene: TRBV13
abundance: many
len: 14
j_gene: TRBJ2-7
d_gene: TRBD2

CDR3aa: CASSLFGTWWETQYF
CDR3nt: TGTGCCAGCAGCTTGTTTGGGACCTGGTGGGAGACCCAGTACTTC
v_gene: TRBV5-5
abundance: NA
len: 15
j_gene: TRBJ2-5
d_gene: NA

CDR3aa: CASSLGGKSYEQYF
CDR3nt: TGTGCCAGCAGTTTGGGGGGGAAGTCCTACGAGCAGTACTTC
v_gene: TRBV28
abundance: few
len: 14
j_gene: TRBJ2-7
d_gene: TRBD2

CDR3aa: CASSRWDRGYGQYF
CDR3nt: TGTGCCAGCAGCAGATGGGACAGGGGGTATGGGCAGTACTTC
v_gene: TRBV11-2
abundance: many
len: 14
j_gene: TRBJ2-7
d_gene: TRBD1

CDR3aa: CAGGAVNEQYF
CDR3nt: TGTGCCGGTGGGGCGGTTAACGAGCAGTACTTC
v_gene: TRBV28
abundance: NA
len: 11
j_gene: TRBJ2-7
d_gene: NA

CDR3aa: CASTGTSGRNIKFF
CDR3nt: TGTGCCTCCACCGGGACTAGCGGGAGAAATATCAAGTTCTTC
v_gene: TRBV2
abundance: many
len: 14
j_gene: TRBJ2-1
d_gene: TRBD2

CDR3aa: CASSLAGEYNEQFF
CDR3nt: TGTGCCAGCAGTTTAGCAGGGGAGTACAATGAGCAGTTCTTC
v_gene: TRBV12-3/TRBV12-4
abundance: few
len: 14
j_gene: TRBJ2-1
d_gene: NA

CDR3aa: CSAQDPGADTQYF
CDR3nt: TGCAGTGCCCAAGACCCGGGGGCAGATACGCAGTATTTT
v_gene: TRBV20-1
abundance: NA
len: 13
j_gene: TRBJ2-3
d_gene: NA

CDR3aa: CASSVPGQSYNEQFF
CDR3nt: TGTGCCAGCAGTGTACCGGGACAGTCATACAATGAGCAGTTCTTC
v_gene: TRBV6-1
abundance: few
len: 15
j_gene: TRBJ2-1
d_gene: TRBD1

CDR3aa: CASSYSGTPNEQFF
CDR3nt: TGTGCCAGCAGCTACTCCGGTACACCCAATGAGCAGTTCTTC
v_gene: TRBV7-8
abundance: many
len: 14
j_gene: TRBJ2-1
d_gene: NA

CDR3aa: CSVTGGSVDTQYF
CDR3nt: TGCAGCGTTACGGGCGGGAGCGTAGATACGCAGTATTTT
v_gene: TRBV29-1
abundance: many
len: 13
j_gene: TRBJ2-3
d_gene: TRBD2

CDR3aa: CSARATRSYEQYF
CDR3nt: TGCAGTGCTAGGGCGACTAGATCCTACGAGCAGTACTTC
v_gene: TRBV20-1
abundance: NA
len: 13
j_gene: TRBJ2-7
d_gene: NA

CDR3aa: CAISEGGDEKLFF
CDR3nt: TGTGCCATCAGTGAGGGGGGGGATGAAAAACTGTTTTTT
v_gene: TRBV10-3
abundance: few
len: 13
j_gene: TRBJ1-4
d_gene: NA

CDR3aa: CASSLLERGTGELFF
CDR3nt: TGTGCCAGCAGCTTACTTGAGCGGGGCACCGGGGAGCTGTTTTTT
v_gene: TRBV11-2
abundance: many
len: 15
j_gene: TRBJ2-2
d_gene: TRBD2

CDR3aa: CASSQVFTGRRGQPQHF
CDR3nt: TGTGCCAGCAGCCAAGTTTTCACAGGGCGTAGGGGTCAGCCCCAGCATTTT
v_gene: TRBV3-1
abundance: NA
len: 17
j_gene: TRBJ1-5
d_gene: NA

CDR3aa: CASSRVQTRETQYF
CDR3nt: TGTGCCAGCAGCCGGGTCCAAACCCGGGAGACCCAGTACTTC
v_gene: TRBV3-1
abundance: many
len: 14
j_gene: TRBJ2-5
d_gene: NA

CDR3aa: CASKAGGAYQPQHF
CDR3nt: TGTGCCAGCAAGGCAGGGGGAGCTTATCAGCCCCAGCATTTT
v_gene: TRBV6-2/TRBV6-3
abundance: NA
len: 14
j_gene: TRBJ1-5
d_gene: TRBD1

CDR3aa: CASSPNVGRRDTQYF
CDR3nt: TGTGCCAGCTCACCGAACGTGGGGAGGAGAGATACGCAGTATTTT
v_gene: TRBV18
abundance: few
len: 15
j_gene: TRBJ2-3
d_gene: NA

CDR3aa: CASAVQGARTEAFF
CDR3nt: TGTGCCAGCGCCGTACAGGGGGCGAGAACTGAAGCTTTCTTT
v_gene: TRBV27
abundance: NA
len: 14
j_gene: TRBJ1-1
d_gene: TRBD1

CDR3aa: CASGQGNTEAFF
CDR3nt: TGTGCCAGTGGACAGGGGAACACTGAAGCTTTCTTT
v_gene: TRBV9
abundance: few
len: 12
j_gene: TRBJ1-1
d_gene: TRBD1

CDR3aa: CASSLEAINSEQYF
CDR3nt: TGTGCCAGCAGCTTAGAGGCTATTAACTCCGAGCAGTACTTC
v_gene: TRBV13
abundance: few
len: 14
j_gene: TRBJ2-7
d_gene: NA

CDR3aa: CASSFTLGQGAYGYTF
CDR3nt: TGTGCCAGCAGTTTCACGCTTGGACAGGGGGCATATGGCTACACCTTC
v_gene: TRBV12-3/TRBV12-4
abundance: many
len: 16
j_gene: TRBJ1-2
d_gene: TRBD1

CDR3aa: CASSEIAANEKLFF
CDR3nt: TGCGCCAGCTCCGAGATCGCGGCTAATGAAAAACTGTTTTTT
v_gene: TRBV10-2
abundance: few
len: 14
j_gene: TRBJ1-4
d_gene: NA

CDR3aa: CASSRLAGNYNEQFF
CDR3nt: TGTGCCAGCAGCCGGCTAGCGGGCAACTACAATGAGCAGTTCTTC
v_gene: TRBV7-2
abundance: many
len: 15
j_gene: TRBJ2-1
d_gene: TRBD2

CDR3aa: CASSLADSYGSSYEQSF
CDR3nt: TGTGCCAGCAGTTTAGCCGACAGCTACGGGTCATCTTACGAGCAGTCCTTC
v_gene: TRBV2
abundance: NA
len: 17
j_gene: TRBJ2-7
d_gene: NA

CDR3aa: CSASEYRGSGTEAFF
CDR3nt: TGCAGTGCTAGCGAATACAGGGGATCGGGTACTGAAGCTTTCTTT
v_gene: TRBV20-1
abundance: NA
len: 15
j_gene: TRBJ1-1
d_gene: TRBD1

CDR3aa: CASSLRTGGAEQYF
CDR3nt: TGTGCCAGCAGCTTACGGACAGGGGGGGCCGAGCAGTACTTC
v_gene: TRBV6-1
abundance: NA
len: 14
j_gene: TRBJ2-7
d_gene: TRBD1

CDR3aa: CASRDRTGGIEKLFF
CDR3nt: TGTGCCAGCAGGGACCGGACAGGGGGAATCGAAAAACTGTTTTTT
v_gene: TRBV12-3/TRBV12-4
abundance: NA
len: 15
j_gene: TRBJ1-4
d_gene: TRBD1

CDR3aa: CASSLNPGTEAFF
CDR3nt: TGTGCCAGCAGTTTGAATCCAGGCACTGAAGCTTTCTTT
v_gene: TRBV12-3/TRBV12-4
abundance: NA
len: 13
j_gene: TRBJ1-1
d_gene: NA

CDR3aa: CASSQGTYYEQYF
CDR3nt: TGTGCCAGCAGCCAAGGGACCTACTACGAGCAGTACTTC
v_gene: TRBV7-8
abundance: NA
len: 13
j_gene: TRBJ2-7
d_gene: NA

CDR3aa: CASGPRDTAYNEQFF
CDR3nt: TGCGCCAGCGGCCCAAGGGACACCGCCTACAATGAGCAGTTCTTC
v_gene: TRBV5-1
abundance: NA
len: 15
j_gene: TRBJ2-1
d_gene: NA

CDR3aa: CASSLTGSPTGELFF
CDR3nt: TGTGCCAGCAGCTTAACGGGCTCGCCAACCGGGGAGCTGTTTTTT
v_gene: TRBV7-3
abundance: NA
len: 15
j_gene: TRBJ2-2
d_gene: NA

CDR3aa: CASSLVRGPGTSGDPSTDTQYF
CDR3nt: TGCGCCAGCAGCCTCGTCAGGGGGCCAGGGACTAGCGGAGATCCTAGCACAGATACGCAGTATTTT
v_gene: TRBV5-1
abundance: many
len: 22
j_gene: TRBJ2-3
d_gene: TRBD2

CDR3aa: CASSTDSGANVLTF
CDR3nt: TGTGCCAGCAGCACTGACTCTGGGGCCAACGTCCTGACTTTC
v_gene: TRBV6-2/TRBV6-3
abundance: NA
len: 14
j_gene: TRBJ2-6
d_gene: NA